The text below deals with one TCR beta chain. This clone showed up many times. The clone's antigen remains unknown. Base qualities were left out, and no much larger clone turns up one base away. The record originates from a study of metastatic and nonmetastatic thyroid tumors (TCRdb year 2020). With regard to the full study: For patients with malignant and with benign thyroid disease, the researchers compared repertoires between peripheral blood samples and tumor or nodule tissue samples. General conclusions and limits of the study: TCR beta diversity was reported as significantly higher in malignant tumors than in benign nodules, in both blood and tumor samples.

The library relied on PCR. Sequenced using an Illumina HiSeq 4000. High-throughput sequencing was used to profile the TCR beta-chain CDR3 region of every patient. Turning to the authors' computational methods: The researchers built a classifier to tell apart papillary thyroid cancer patients with distant metastasis, based on CDR3 differences among clinicopathological groups. To measure repertoire diversity the researchers used the Shannon index, while the Morisita-Horn index served to gauge how similar the tumor and blood repertoires were. TCRdb took the public reads, trimmed them with fastp at Q25, ran MiXCR for clone calling and kept in-frame beta chains. These V and J calls originate from TCRdb's pipeline instead of the authors' own analysis. The sample table holds 46,000 or so clones, of which 16% were seen once. Clones ranked in the top ten supply 22% of the sample. The CDR3, from cysteine to phenylalanine, totals 14 residues. The retained sequence is limited to the CDR3, 42 bases, with the frame set at the first base. Trimming removed 4 bases from V and 0 bases from J, leaving 8 bases between the germline ends. The germline V gene provides CDR1 SGHTA and CDR2 FQGNSA.

No treatment had been received by any patient before thyroid surgery. Using T-cell receptor beta sequencing, the study looked back at clinical samples from patients collected from the early 2010s to the late 2010s. Recombination linked TRBV7-2 to TRBJ2-3; too little of a D gene remains to name it. Source material: blood. The TCR comes from a female donor with papillary thyroid cancer or a benign thyroid nodule (not recorded which). Some clones in this sample may be carry-over from other donors' samples. DNA sequence: TGTGCCAGCAGCTCTACAGCAAGCACAGATACGCAGTATTTT. Its protein product is CASSSTASTDTQYF.